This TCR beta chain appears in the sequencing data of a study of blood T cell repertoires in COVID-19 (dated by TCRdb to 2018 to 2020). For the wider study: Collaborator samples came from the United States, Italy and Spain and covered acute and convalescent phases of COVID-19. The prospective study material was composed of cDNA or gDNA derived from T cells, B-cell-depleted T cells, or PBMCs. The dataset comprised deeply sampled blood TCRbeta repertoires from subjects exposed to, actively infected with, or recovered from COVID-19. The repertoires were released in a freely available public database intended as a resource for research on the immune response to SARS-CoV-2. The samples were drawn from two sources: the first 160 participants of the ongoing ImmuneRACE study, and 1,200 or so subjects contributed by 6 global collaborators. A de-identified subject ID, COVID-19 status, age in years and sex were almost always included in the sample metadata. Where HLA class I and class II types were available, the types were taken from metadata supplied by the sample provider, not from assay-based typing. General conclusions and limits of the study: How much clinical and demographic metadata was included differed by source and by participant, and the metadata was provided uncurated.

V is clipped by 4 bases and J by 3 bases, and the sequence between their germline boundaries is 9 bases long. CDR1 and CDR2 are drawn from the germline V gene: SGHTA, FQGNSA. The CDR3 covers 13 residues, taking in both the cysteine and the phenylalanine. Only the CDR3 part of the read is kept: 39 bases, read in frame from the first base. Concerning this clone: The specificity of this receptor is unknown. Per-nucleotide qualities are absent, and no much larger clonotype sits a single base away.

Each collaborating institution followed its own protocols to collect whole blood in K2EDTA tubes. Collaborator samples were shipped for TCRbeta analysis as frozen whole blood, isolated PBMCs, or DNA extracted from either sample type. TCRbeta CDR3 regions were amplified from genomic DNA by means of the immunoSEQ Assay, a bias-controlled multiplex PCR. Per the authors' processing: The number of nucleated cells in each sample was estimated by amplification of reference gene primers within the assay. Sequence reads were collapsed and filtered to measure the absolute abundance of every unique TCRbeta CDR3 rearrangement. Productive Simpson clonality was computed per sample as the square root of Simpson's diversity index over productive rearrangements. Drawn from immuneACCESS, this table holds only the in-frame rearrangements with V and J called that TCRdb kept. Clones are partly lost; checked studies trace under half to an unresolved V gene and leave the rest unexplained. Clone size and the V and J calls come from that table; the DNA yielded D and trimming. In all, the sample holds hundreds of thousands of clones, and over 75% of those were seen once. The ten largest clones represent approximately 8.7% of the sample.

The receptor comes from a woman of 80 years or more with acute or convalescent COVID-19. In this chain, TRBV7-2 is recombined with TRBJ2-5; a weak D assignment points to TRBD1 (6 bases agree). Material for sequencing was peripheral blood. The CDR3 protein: CASSSRTEETQYF. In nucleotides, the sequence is TGTGCCAGCAGCTCCCGGACAGAAGAGACCCAGTACTTC.